Sequencing of this TCR beta chain was carried out in a study of shared clonotypes between healthy human individuals. General observations from the study: Rarefaction showed that sequencing of sorted subsets was incomplete (despite large depth). Of the naive CD4 clonotypes, about 5.4% were shared across a few donors.

Deep-level running was used for the assay. The repertoire was sequenced with immunoSEQ multiplex PCR; TCRdb's copy has only in-frame clones and lacks some. The sample shows some 1 million clones, about 80% of them seen only once. The CDR3 is 14 amino acids. V shed 0 bases and J shed 4 bases, with 8 bases lying between them. Germline assignment: CDR1 SGHKS and CDR2 YYEKEE (reference sequence). Comments on this clone: Its antigen is undetermined.

Sequenced sample: memory CD4+ T cells sorted from blood. Specified subset: CD45RA-negative fraction. The sequence derives from a man between 18 and 35 years old in good health. V and J are TRBV5-5 and TRBJ1-5; D call uncertain. This chain's CDR3 is CASSLALGNQPQHF. In DNA form, the CDR3 reads TGTGCCAGCAGCTTGGCGCTAGGGAATCAGCCCCAGCATTTT. Based on the CDR3 plus reference TRBV5-5 and TRBJ1-5, the full variable domain is DAGVTQSPTHLIKTRGQQVTLRCSPISGHKSVSWYQQVLGQGPQFIFQYYEKEERGRGNFPDRFSARQFPNYSSELNVNALLLGDSALYLCASSLALGNQPQHFGDGTRLSIL.